The rows below give T cell receptor beta chains drawn from one sample of a study of T cell changes during pregnancy in multiple sclerosis. Assay used: immunoSEQ multiplex PCR; TCRdb lists only in-frame clones, some missing. The sample yields some 80,000 clones, around 92% seen once. This specimen consisted of peripheral blood, obtained before pregnancy. These receptors were obtained from a female donor with multiple sclerosis, enrolled in a pregnancy study. Both conserved end residues are part of each CDR3. D genes are given only for firm matches. Clone size is given for some rows only: seen once, a few or many times, or a class if the clone is expanded.

d_gene: .
abundance: .
v_gene: TRBV5-1
j_gene: TRBJ2-1
CDR3aa: CASSLNAPTREQFF
CDR3nt: TGCGCCAGCAGCTTGAACGCCCCCACGCGGGAGCAGTTCTTC

d_gene: TRBD1
abundance: .
v_gene: TRBV13
j_gene: TRBJ2-7
CDR3aa: CASSARDRYYEQYF
CDR3nt: TGTGCCAGCAGCGCCCGGGACAGATACTACGAGCAGTACTTC

d_gene: TRBD1
abundance: .
v_gene: TRBV6-6
j_gene: TRBJ2-7
CDR3aa: CASSYIGTGGGEQYF
CDR3nt: TGTGCCAGCAGTTATATTGGGACAGGGGGCGGCGAGCAGTACTTC

d_gene: TRBD2
abundance: .
v_gene: TRBV13
j_gene: TRBJ2-7
CDR3aa: CASSLADPGTTAYEQYF
CDR3nt: TGTGCCAGCAGCTTAGCCGACCCGGGGACTACAGCCTACGAGCAGTACTTC

d_gene: .
abundance: few
v_gene: TRBV7-3
j_gene: TRBJ2-1
CDR3aa: CASSAVGLEQFF
CDR3nt: TGTGCCAGCAGCGCCGTGGGACTGGAGCAGTTCTTC

d_gene: TRBD1
abundance: .
v_gene: TRBV28
j_gene: TRBJ2-7
CDR3aa: CASSYRGPGAYEQYF
CDR3nt: TGTGCCAGCAGTTACAGGGGACCGGGCGCCTACGAGCAGTACTTC

d_gene: TRBD2
abundance: .
v_gene: TRBV28
j_gene: TRBJ2-1
CDR3aa: CASSLILTGGFLEQFF
CDR3nt: TGTGCCAGCAGTTTAATTTTAACGGGAGGATTTCTTGAGCAGTTCTTC

d_gene: .
abundance: few
v_gene: TRBV11-3
j_gene: TRBJ1-5
CDR3aa: CASSLDLQKRDQPQHF
CDR3nt: TGTGCCAGCAGCTTAGATCTTCAAAAACGGGATCAGCCCCAGCATTTT

d_gene: .
abundance: once
v_gene: TRBV9
j_gene: TRBJ2-3
CDR3aa: CASSSGRTDTQYF
CDR3nt: TGTGCCAGCTCTAGTGGTAGGACAGATACGCAGTATTTT

d_gene: .
abundance: .
v_gene: TRBV7-9
j_gene: TRBJ1-1
CDR3aa: CASSLGRANTEAFF
CDR3nt: TGTGCCAGCAGCTTAGGCAGGGCTAACACTGAAGCTTTCTTT

d_gene: .
abundance: .
v_gene: TRBV7-9
j_gene: TRBJ2-1
CDR3aa: CASSLAGSYNEQFF
CDR3nt: TGTGCCAGCAGCTTAGCGGGGAGCTACAATGAGCAGTTCTTC

d_gene: TRBD1
abundance: .
v_gene: TRBV4-1
j_gene: TRBJ2-1
CDR3aa: CASSLIDPLQGAGEQFF
CDR3nt: TGCGCCAGCAGCCTAATCGATCCGCTGCAGGGGGCTGGAGAGCAGTTCTTC

d_gene: .
abundance: .
v_gene: TRBV7-3
j_gene: TRBJ2-1
CDR3aa: CASSLGGWVNEQFF
CDR3nt: TGTGCCAGCAGCTTAGGAGGTTGGGTCAATGAGCAGTTCTTC

d_gene: TRBD1
abundance: few
v_gene: TRBV7-2
j_gene: TRBJ2-7
CDR3aa: CASSSRTGYEQYF
CDR3nt: TGTGCCAGCAGCTCCCGGACAGGCTACGAGCAGTACTTC

d_gene: .
abundance: .
v_gene: TRBV7-2
j_gene: TRBJ2-3
CDR3aa: CASSLIQSTDTQYF
CDR3nt: TGTGCCAGCAGCTTAATCCAATCCACAGATACGCAGTATTTT

d_gene: .
abundance: .
v_gene: TRBV11-3
j_gene: TRBJ2-1
CDR3aa: CASSFRGYNEQFF
CDR3nt: TGTGCCAGCAGCTTCAGGGGATACAATGAGCAGTTCTTC

d_gene: TRBD2
abundance: .
v_gene: TRBV5-6
j_gene: TRBJ2-1
CDR3aa: CASSLGGTSVYNEQFF
CDR3nt: TGTGCCAGCAGCTTGGGCGGGACTAGCGTCTACAATGAGCAGTTCTTC

d_gene: .
abundance: .
v_gene: TRBV19
j_gene: TRBJ2-2
CDR3aa: CASSIMSGRGTTGELFF
CDR3nt: TGTGCCAGTAGTATAATGTCGGGAAGGGGGACGACCGGGGAGCTGTTTTTT

d_gene: .
abundance: .
v_gene: TRBV4-1
j_gene: TRBJ2-7
CDR3aa: CASSQEPRPFSYEQYF
CDR3nt: TGCGCCAGCAGCCAAGAGCCGCGGCCCTTCTCCTACGAGCAGTACTTC

d_gene: .
abundance: .
v_gene: TRBV18
j_gene: TRBJ2-7
CDR3aa: CASSADSYEQYF
CDR3nt: TGTGCCAGCTCTGCGGACAGCTACGAGCAGTACTTC

d_gene: .
abundance: .
v_gene: TRBV6-6
j_gene: TRBJ1-5
CDR3aa: CASRNHRGADNQPQHF
CDR3nt: TGTGCCAGCAGAAACCATCGGGGGGCGGACAATCAGCCCCAGCATTTT

d_gene: .
abundance: few
v_gene: TRBV7-3
j_gene: TRBJ2-7
CDR3aa: CASSLDGDTQYF
CDR3nt: TGTGCCAGCAGCTTAGATGGGGACACGCAGTACTTC

d_gene: .
abundance: .
v_gene: TRBV6-4
j_gene: TRBJ2-1
CDR3aa: CASRPNGEAYNEQFF
CDR3nt: TGTGCCAGCAGACCAAACGGGGAGGCCTACAATGAGCAGTTCTTC

d_gene: TRBD2
abundance: .
v_gene: TRBV28
j_gene: TRBJ2-1
CDR3aa: CASSLSSGGDNEQFF
CDR3nt: TGTGCCAGCAGTTTATCTAGCGGGGGAGACAATGAGCAGTTCTTC

d_gene: TRBD2
abundance: .
v_gene: TRBV2
j_gene: TRBJ2-7
CDR3aa: CATRRGTSFYEQYF
CDR3nt: TGTGCCACCAGAAGAGGGACTAGTTTCTACGAGCAGTACTTC

d_gene: TRBD1
abundance: .
v_gene: TRBV30
j_gene: TRBJ2-1
CDR3aa: CAWRKGQGAWNEQFF
CDR3nt: TGTGCCTGGAGGAAAGGACAGGGGGCTTGGAATGAGCAGTTCTTC

d_gene: TRBD2
abundance: .
v_gene: TRBV5-6
j_gene: TRBJ2-1
CDR3aa: CASSPGLAAYNEQFF
CDR3nt: TGTGCCAGCAGCCCGGGACTAGCTGCCTACAATGAGCAGTTCTTC

d_gene: TRBD1
abundance: .
v_gene: TRBV28
j_gene: TRBJ1-2
CDR3aa: CASRRTGGVNGYTF
CDR3nt: TGTGCCAGCAGGCGGACAGGGGGGGTAAATGGCTACACCTTC

d_gene: .
abundance: .
v_gene: TRBV28
j_gene: TRBJ2-7
CDR3aa: CASSLAGPYEQYF
CDR3nt: TGTGCCAGCAGTTTAGCGGGACCCTACGAGCAGTACTTC

d_gene: .
abundance: once
v_gene: TRBV18
j_gene: TRBJ2-2
CDR3aa: CASSPLPRDTGELFF
CDR3nt: TGTGCCAGCTCACCCCTCCCCCGGGACACCGGGGAGCTGTTTTTT

d_gene: TRBD1
abundance: .
v_gene: TRBV5-1
j_gene: TRBJ2-3
CDR3aa: CASSLTGTATDTQYF
CDR3nt: TGCGCCAGCAGCCTCACCGGGACAGCCACAGATACGCAGTATTTT

d_gene: TRBD2
abundance: .
v_gene: TRBV2
j_gene: TRBJ2-7
CDR3aa: CASSDLTSGRAYGF
CDR3nt: TGTGCCAGCAGTGACCTGACTAGCGGGAGGGCCTACGGCTTC

d_gene: .
abundance: .
v_gene: TRBV6-5
j_gene: TRBJ2-7
CDR3aa: CASSSINGNLRYEQYF
CDR3nt: TGTGCCAGCAGTTCTATCAACGGTAATCTACGGTACGAGCAGTACTTC

d_gene: TRBD1
abundance: .
v_gene: TRBV6-5
j_gene: TRBJ1-2
CDR3aa: CASSDLGGGYGYTF
CDR3nt: TGTGCCAGCAGTGACTTAGGGGGCGGCTATGGCTACACCTTC

d_gene: TRBD1
abundance: .
v_gene: TRBV29-1
j_gene: TRBJ2-1
CDR3aa: CSTRQGFPYNEQFF
CDR3nt: TGCAGCACAAGACAGGGATTCCCCTACAATGAGCAGTTCTTC

d_gene: .
abundance: .
v_gene: TRBV11-2
j_gene: TRBJ2-7
CDR3aa: CASARGGDEQYF
CDR3nt: TGTGCCAGCGCGAGGGGGGGCGACGAGCAGTACTTC

d_gene: .
abundance: .
v_gene: TRBV2
j_gene: TRBJ2-2
CDR3aa: CASTAQTSPGELFF
CDR3nt: TGTGCCAGCACGGCCCAAACTAGTCCCGGGGAGCTGTTTTTT